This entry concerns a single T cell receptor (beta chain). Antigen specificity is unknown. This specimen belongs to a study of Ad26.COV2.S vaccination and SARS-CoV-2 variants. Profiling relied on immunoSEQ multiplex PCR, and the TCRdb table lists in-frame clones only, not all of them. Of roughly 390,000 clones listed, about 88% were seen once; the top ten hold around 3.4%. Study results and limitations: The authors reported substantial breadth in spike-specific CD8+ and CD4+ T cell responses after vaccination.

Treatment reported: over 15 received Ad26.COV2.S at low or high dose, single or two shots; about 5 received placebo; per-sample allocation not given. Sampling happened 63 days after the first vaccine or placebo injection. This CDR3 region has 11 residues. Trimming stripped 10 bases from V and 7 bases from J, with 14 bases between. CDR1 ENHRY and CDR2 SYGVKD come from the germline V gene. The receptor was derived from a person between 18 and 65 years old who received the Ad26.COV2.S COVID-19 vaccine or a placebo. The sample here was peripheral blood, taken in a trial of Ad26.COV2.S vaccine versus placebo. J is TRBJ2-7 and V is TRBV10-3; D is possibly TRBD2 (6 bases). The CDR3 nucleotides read TGTGCCACCGATAGCGGTCTGGAGCAGTACTTC. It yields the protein CATDSGLEQYF.